Following are 31 T cell receptor beta chains from one sample sequenced in a study of T cells in Graves' hyperthyroidism and ophthalmopathy. Amplified TCR beta CDR3 regions came from RNA transcripts. First-round RT-PCR of the TCR CDR3 relied on the HTBI primer set. TCRdb fed the multiplex PCR reads into MiXCR, producing one record per CDR3 protein. This table has about 410,000 distinct CDR3 sequences, approximately 15% appearing once. Specimen: blood. The receptors shown here come from a man between 18 and 35 years old with Graves' ophthalmopathy.

The sample holds many counts of this clonotype. The chain employs TRBV4-1 and TRBJ2-7, with D perhaps TRBD2 (7 bases). The V end was cut by 6 bases, the J end by 5 bases, with 14 bases between. The germline gives CDR1 MGHRA, CDR2 YSYEKL. This CDR3 has 13 amino acids. The CDR3 DNA reads TGCGCCAGCAGGCCGTCGGGGGGCCACGAGCAGTACTTC. The encoded protein is CASRPSGGHEQYF.

This clonotype was found many times. This rearrangement joins TRBV20-1 to TRBJ2-7, with 8 bases aligning to TRBD1. CDR1 is DFQATT and CDR2 is SNEGSKA in the germline V gene (reference sequence). V was pared by 4 bases and J by 6 bases, with 8 bases of the junction left unmatched. The CDR3 is made up of 13 amino acids. DNA for the CDR3: TGCAGTGCTAAGGGGACAGGTCTTTCCGAGCAGTACTTC. Translated: CSAKGTGLSEQYF.

At least ten counts were recorded for this clonotype. V usage is TRBV30 and J usage is TRBJ2-3; D gene ambiguous. The CDR3 is 11 residues long. The V end was cut by 5 bases, the J end by 6 bases, with 9 bases between. Germline values: CDR1 GTSNPN, CDR2 SVGIG (reference sequence). The CDR3 region is CAWEVRDTQYF. The CDR3 nucleotides read TGTGCCTGGGAGGTGCGGGATACGCAGTATTTT.

This clonotype was observed many times. This CDR3 reads CASSEGGVNEQFF. The CDR3 DNA is TGTGCCAGCAGTGAAGGGGGTGTCAATGAGCAGTTCTTC. This chain connects TRBV2 to TRBJ2-1, with unresolved D. The CDR3 covers 13 residues. Germline CDR1 SNHLY, CDR2 FYNNEI. The germline V and J ends were trimmed by 1 base and 6 bases, with 7 bases remaining between them.

This clonotype was counted many times. The chain links TRBV14 to TRBJ2-3, with D perhaps matching TRBD2 (5 bases). The CDR3 loop spans 15 amino acids. CDR1 and CDR2 from the germline V gene are SGHDN and FVKESK. V was shortened by 4 bases and J by 2 bases, with 13 bases between the two germline ends. CDR3 DNA sequence: TGTGCCAGCAGCCGCCAGGACTCCTACACAGATACGCAGTATTTT. Protein: CASSRQDSYTDTQYF.

The genes are TRBV24-1 and TRBJ2-3; D is undetermined. The length of the CDR3 is 15 residues. The germline V and J ends were trimmed by 3 bases and 3 bases, with 12 bases remaining between them. CDR1 and CDR2 (germline): KGHDR, SFDVKD. The CDR3: CATSDRAATTDTQYF. CDR3 nucleotides: TGTGCCACCAGTGATCGTGCCGCGACAACAGATACGCAGTATTTT.

There are many counts of this clonotype. The chain uses TRBV3-1 and TRBJ2-1; D perhaps matches TRBD2 (6 bases). The V gene lost 11 bases and the J gene lost 10 bases, with 21 bases spanning the gap. The V gene's germline CDR1 is LGHDT and CDR2 YNNKEL (reference sequence). The CDR3 has 13 amino acids. In DNA, the CDR3 is TGTGCCGCCATGAGGCGGGGTCACGGGGAGCAGTTCTTC. Residues: CAAMRRGHGEQFF.

This clonotype showed up just once. The rearrangement joins TRBV10-3 to TRBJ1-2, with D tentatively TRBD1 (5 bases). The germline V gene has CDR1 ENHRY and CDR2 SYGVKD. The CDR3 is 14 amino acids. The V gene lost 3 bases and the J gene lost 4 bases, with 12 bases spanning the gap. CDR3 region: CAISDSGWGYGYTF. The CDR3 bases are TGTGCCATCAGTGATTCAGGGTGGGGCTATGGCTACACCTTC.

This clonotype was observed at least ten times. The J gene is TRBJ2-3, the V gene TRBV7-2, with 9 bases fitting TRBD2. CDR1 is SGHTA and CDR2 is FQGNSA in the germline V gene. V was pared by 3 bases and J by 0 bases, with 7 bases of the junction left unmatched. The CDR3 loop spans 17 amino acids. This CDR3 reads CASSFIAGATSTDTQYF. DNA of the CDR3: TGTGCCAGCAGCTTTATAGCGGGGGCTACTAGCACAGATACGCAGTATTTT.

This clonotype was seen a handful of times. CDR3 residues: CVSEGAKTQYF. CDR3 DNA sequence: TGTGTTTCTGAAGGGGCCAAGACCCAGTACTTC. The chain joins TRBV7-9 to TRBJ2-5, with a weak D call TRBD1 (5 bases). The CDR3 extends over 11 amino acids. CDR1 is SEHNR, CDR2 FQNEAQ, per germline (reference sequence).

In this sample, this clonotype turned up a few times. The chain combines TRBV6-5 with TRBJ1-5; D may be TRBD1 (6 bases). The V gene's germline CDR1 is MNHEY and CDR2 SVGAGI. Trimming stripped 4 bases from V and 6 bases from J, with 13 bases between. The CDR3 loop spans 14 amino acids. The CDR3, as DNA: TGTGCCAGCAGTTCCCAGGGGTCGGGTCAGCCCCAGCATTTT. Its translation: CASSSQGSGQPQHF.

The sample holds many counts of this clonotype. The chain uses TRBV7-2 and TRBJ2-3; D possibly matches TRBD1 or TRBD2 (5 bases each). The ends were cut back, 4 bases at V and 5 bases at J, with 10 bases in the middle. Germline V gene lookup returns CDR1 SGHTA and CDR2 FQGNSA. This CDR3 has 13 residues. The CDR3 sequence: CASSSRGQDTQYF. The CDR3 DNA follows: TGTGCCAGCAGCTCGAGGGGCCAAGATACGCAGTATTTT.

This clonotype was seen at least ten times. CDR3 coding DNA: TGTGCCAGCAGTTACGGTGGCCCGAACACCGGGGAGCTGTTTTTT. Translation: CASSYGGPNTGELFF. The chain has TRBV6-5 and TRBJ2-2, with D uncertain. The CDR3 runs 15 residues. Trimming removed 2 bases from V and 0 bases from J, with 7 bases in between. Germline values: CDR1 MNHEY, CDR2 SVGAGI.

V gene TRBV27 combines with J gene TRBJ2-7; 9 nucleotides align to TRBD1. The CDR3 is 16 amino acids. CDR1 is MNHEY and CDR2 is SMNVEV in the germline V gene (reference sequence). With V trimmed by 4 bases and J by 3 bases, 10 bases remained unmatched. In DNA, the CDR3 is TGTGCCAGCAGTTACTCCCCGGGACAGGGTTACTACGAGCAGTACTTC. It is translated as CASSYSPGQGYYEQYF.

This clonotype was detected many times. The chain has TRBV15 and TRBJ1-6; D is uncertain. The CDR3 loop spans 15 amino acids. From germline, CDR1 is LNHNV and CDR2 YYDKDF (reference sequence). V gave up 0 bases and J gave up 2 bases, with 5 bases separating them. CDR3 in amino acids: CATSREGTYNSPLHF. In DNA, the CDR3 is TGTGCCACCAGCAGAGAGGGAACCTATAATTCACCCCTCCACTTT.

The chain links TRBV20-1 to TRBJ2-2, with a possible D match to TRBD1 (6 bases). Trimming removed 6 bases from V and 3 bases from J, with 23 bases in between. The CDR3 covers 17 residues. Germline CDR1 reads DFQATT; CDR2 reads SNEGSKA (reference sequence). The CDR3 DNA reads TGCAGTGCCCGCTCCCCCCAGGGGCCCGAGGACACCGGGGAGCTGTTTTTT. Its protein product is CSARSPQGPEDTGELFF.

The CDR3 region has the DNA TGTGCCAGCAGCCGAACCGGGACTAGCGGGAGTAAGTACTTC. It is translated as CASSRTGTSGSKYF. V gene TRBV14 combines with J gene TRBJ2-5, with 14 bases matching TRBD2. V was clipped by 4 bases and J by 12 bases; unmatched bases: 7. This CDR3 has 14 amino acids. The germline V gene has CDR1 SGHDN and CDR2 FVKESK.

The table lists this clonotype with many counts. The chain links TRBV7-8 to TRBJ2-5, with TRBD1 matching 10 bases. CDR1 and CDR2 (germline): SGHVS, FQNEAQ. After removal of 5 bases from V and 4 bases from J, the junction contained 7 bases not matched to a gene. This CDR3 has 15 amino acids. The CDR3 sequence is CASSQWDRGLETQYF. CDR3 coding DNA: TGTGCCAGCAGCCAATGGGACAGGGGTTTAGAGACCCAGTACTTC. Variable domain in full (rest from reference TRBV7-8 and TRBJ2-5): GAGVSQSPRYKVAKRGQDVALRCDPISGHVSLFWYQQALGQGPEFLTYFQNEAQLDKSGLPSDRFFAERPEGSVSTLKIQRTQQEDSAVYLCASSQWDRGLETQYFGPGTRLLVL.

This clonotype was detected ten times or more. The chain combines TRBV12-3 or TRBV12-4 with TRBJ1-2, with 8 positions matching TRBD1. The length of the CDR3 is 15 residues. V was pared by 11 bases and J by 6 bases, with 17 bases of the junction left unmatched. Here the CDR3 DNA reads TGTGCCGGAGCGACCTGGACAGGGCTAGCCAATGGCTACACCTTC. Its translation: CAGATWTGLANGYTF.

This clonotype was recorded many times. For the CDR3, the DNA is TGTGCCAGCAGGGGGGGGACAGGGGCTCTGGGGGAGACCCAGTACTTC. It specifies CASRGGTGALGETQYF. J is TRBJ2-5 and V is TRBV12-3 or TRBV12-4; 10 nucleotides line up with TRBD1. The CDR3 is made up of 16 amino acids. The junction had 12 bases not matched to a gene; V was cut back by 6 bases and J by 5 bases.

This clonotype has at least ten counts. The genes are TRBV7-6 and TRBJ2-5; perhaps TRBD2 as D (6 bases). The CDR3 has 15 amino acids. Trimming cost V 1 base and J 1 base, with 10 bases left between them. Germline CDR1 SGHVS, CDR2 FNYEAQ. CDR3 in amino acids: CASSLGLVSQETQYF. The DNA for the CDR3 is TGTGCCAGCAGCTTAGGACTAGTTTCCCAAGAGACCCAGTACTTC. The entire variable domain, with the rest obtained from reference TRBV7-6 and TRBJ2-5, is as follows: GAGVSQSPRYKVTKRGQDVALRCDPISGHVSLYWYRQALGQGPEFLTYFNYEAQQDKSGLPNDRFSAERPEGSISTLTIQRTEQRDSAMYRCASSLGLVSQETQYFGPGTRLLVL.

In its sample, this clonotype was seen once. The gene calls are TRBV6-1 and TRBJ2-7, with 9 positions matching TRBD1. V dropped 6 bases and J dropped 4; count of bases not matched to a gene: 7. The germline gives CDR1 MNHNS, CDR2 SASEGT. This CDR3 comprises 14 residues. CDR3 loop: CASRPGQGAYEQYF. In nucleotides, the CDR3 is TGTGCCAGCAGACCGGGACAGGGTGCGTACGAGCAGTACTTC.

CDR3 sequence (DNA): TGTGCCAGCAGGTCCCCCGGGACAACTACGCAGTATTTT. The encoded protein is CASRSPGTTTQYF. The chain carries TRBV12-3 or TRBV12-4 and TRBJ2-3, with D possibly being TRBD1 (6 bases). The CDR3 is 13 residues long. Trimming took off 6 bases at V and 8 bases at J, with 15 bases between the two ends.

Many counts were recorded for this clonotype. V and J are TRBV6-6 and TRBJ1-5; D remains ambiguous. Germline V gene sequence: CDR1 MNHNY, CDR2 SVGAGI (reference sequence). V was trimmed by 0 bases and J by 8 bases, leaving 5 bases between them. This CDR3 has 12 amino acids. The CDR3 spells CASSYSEEPQHF. The CDR3 DNA sequence: TGTGCCAGCAGTTACTCGGAGGAGCCCCAGCATTTT.

This clonotype has just a few counts. The V gene is TRBV6-2 or TRBV6-3, the J gene TRBJ1-1; 8 bases map to TRBD1. Trimming at V came to 8 bases and at J to 6 bases, leaving 8 bases not matched to a gene. The CDR3 covers 13 residues. Per germline, CDR1 MNHEY and CDR2 SVGEGT. The DNA of the CDR3 is TGTGCCAGCTCCGACAGGGGTATTCCTGAAGCTTTCTTT. It yields the protein CASSDRGIPEAFF.

This clonotype was seen many times. The CDR3 coding sequence is TGTGCCAGCGGGACAGGGGGCGCAGATACGCAGTATTTT. Its translation: CASGTGGADTQYF. The V and J genes are TRBV2 and TRBJ2-3, with 12 bases fitting TRBD1. J lost 4 bases, V lost 8 bases, and 1 base had no gene match. This CDR3 region has 13 residues. The V gene's germline CDR1 is SNHLY and CDR2 FYNNEI. Full variable domain (remainder filled in from reference TRBV2 and TRBJ2-3): EPEVTQTPSHQVTQMGQEVILRCVPISNHLYFYWYRQILGQKVEFLVSFYNNEISEKSEIFDDQFSVERPDGSNFTLKIRSTKLEDSAMYFCASGTGGADTQYFGPGTRLTVL.

This clonotype was counted between two and nine times. The chain couples TRBV5-1 to TRBJ2-1, with 8 bases that match TRBD2. The CDR3 is 16 amino acids. The V and J ends lost 2 bases and 5 bases, in that order; junction bases with no gene match: 9. Germline V gene lookup returns CDR1 SGHRS and CDR2 YFSETQ. DNA of the CDR3: TGCGCCAGCAGCTTAAACTCAGCGGGAGTTAACAATGAGCAGTTCTTC. Translation gives CASSLNSAGVNNEQFF. The complete variable domain, with remaining parts taken from reference TRBV5-1 and TRBJ2-1, reads KAGVTQTPRYLIKTRGQQVTLSCSPISGHRSVSWYQQTPGQGLQFLFEYFSETQRNKGNFPGRFSGRQFSNSRSEMNVSTLELGDSALYLCASSLNSAGVNNEQFFGPGTRLTVL.

Ten or more counts support this clonotype. The J gene is TRBJ2-1, the V gene TRBV9, with 7 bases identical to TRBD2. V lost 4 bases and J lost 7; bases outside the gene matches: 14. CDR1 and CDR2 (germline): SGDLS, YYNGEE. The CDR3 is 16 residues long. CDR3 DNA: TGTGCCAGCAGCTTTACTTCGGGGGAGGGCCGTAATGAGCAGTTCTTC. Protein product: CASSFTSGEGRNEQFF.

This clonotype was seen repeatedly, ten times or more. The CDR3 loop is CAISDPGLADNEQFF. The CDR3 coding sequence is TGTGCCATCAGTGATCCGGGACTAGCGGACAATGAGCAGTTCTTC. J is TRBJ2-1 and V is TRBV10-3; 11 bases map to TRBD2. The CDR3 extends over 15 amino acids. Germline trimming cut 3 bases from V and 5 bases from J; bases unmatched to any gene: 3. Germline CDR1 ENHRY, CDR2 SYGVKD.

This clonotype was seen at least ten times. The rearrangement joins TRBV20-1 to TRBJ2-7; the match to TRBD1 covers 12 bases. Germline values: CDR1 DFQATT, CDR2 SNEGSKA (reference sequence). Germline trimming cut 6 bases from V and 6 bases from J; bases unmatched to any gene: 6. The CDR3 totals 13 residues. This chain's CDR3 is CSASGQGAGEQYF. CDR3 DNA sequence: TGCAGTGCCTCGGGACAGGGGGCCGGCGAGCAGTACTTC.

At least ten counts were recorded for this clonotype. The chain recombines TRBV10-3 with TRBJ2-7; 7 bases fit TRBD1. Trimming cost V 3 bases and J 2 bases; bases outside gene matches: 1. The CDR3 spans 13 residues. Germline assignment: CDR1 ENHRY and CDR2 SYGVKD. CDR3 in amino acids: CAISDDRAYEQYF. CDR3 DNA: TGTGCCATCAGTGACGACAGGGCCTACGAGCAGTACTTC.